Each of the 17 T cell receptor beta chains below was sequenced from the same sample in a study of blood T cell repertoires in COVID-19. TCRdb keeps only in-frame clones here, not all; method: immunoSEQ multiplex PCR. Of fewer than 25,000 clones listed, about 76% are singletons. Source material: peripheral blood. The receptor set was obtained from a man aged 65 to 85 with acute or convalescent COVID-19.

The V and J genes are TRBV30 and TRBJ1-3; no reliable D call. Germline V gives CDR1 GTSNPN, CDR2 SVGIG (reference sequence). The V gene lost 5 bases and the J gene lost 1 base, with 6 bases spanning the gap. The CDR3 loop spans 12 amino acids. The CDR3 nucleotides read TGTGCCTGGGGGTATTCTGGAAACACCATATATTTT. Translated: CAWGYSGNTIYF.

The chain employs TRBV6-5 and TRBJ1-1, with a possible D match to TRBD1 (5 bases). V shed 8 bases and J shed 3 bases, with 13 bases lying between them. Germline CDR1 is MNHEY and CDR2 is SVGAGI. This CDR3 is 13 amino acids long. The CDR3 reads CASGEVGDTEAFF. In nucleotides, the CDR3 is TGTGCCAGCGGGGAGGTGGGGGACACTGAAGCTTTCTTT.

The V gene is TRBV10-1, the J gene TRBJ2-1; 9 nucleotides agree with TRBD1. With V trimmed by 4 bases and J by 9 bases, 7 bases remained unmatched. The CDR3 loop spans 14 amino acids. Looked up from germline, CDR1 is WNHNN and CDR2 is SYGVQD (reference sequence). The CDR3 is CASSGMGQGSEQFF. The CDR3 DNA follows: TGCGCCAGCAGTGGTATGGGACAGGGATCTGAGCAGTTCTTC.

This clone has more than one count but fewer than ten. The chain has TRBV19 and TRBJ1-2; D remains unclear. V lost 4 bases to trimming and J lost 8 bases, with 14 bases between them. Germline V gives CDR1 LNHDA, CDR2 SQIVND (reference sequence). The CDR3 spans 13 residues. The CDR3 is CASSSVLGGGYTF. CDR3 coding DNA: TGTGCCAGTAGTAGTGTCCTCGGAGGGGGCTACACCTTC.

This chain connects TRBV6-5 to TRBJ2-7, with 7 positions matching TRBD1. Germline V gene data show CDR1 as MNHEY and CDR2 as SVGAGI. The junction had 6 bases not matched to a gene; V was cut back by 3 bases and J by 1 base. This CDR3 is built from 15 residues. The CDR3 protein is CASSYSGTESYEQYF. The CDR3 coding sequence is TGTGCCAGCAGTTATTCCGGGACAGAATCCTACGAGCAGTACTTC.

The chain couples TRBV19 to TRBJ1-2, with a weak D call TRBD1 (5 bases). Germline CDR1 LNHDA, CDR2 SQIVND (reference sequence). Trimming stripped 8 bases from V and 4 bases from J, with 14 bases between. The CDR3 has 13 residues. In DNA form, the CDR3 reads TGTGCCAGTTCGGACAAGCACAGCTATGGCTACACCTTC. Its translation is CASSDKHSYGYTF.

This clone appeared a single time. The V gene is TRBV9, the J gene TRBJ1-1, with D uncertain. CDR1 SGDLS and CDR2 YYNGEE come from the germline V gene. V was pared by 0 bases and J by 3 bases, with 6 bases between. The CDR3 totals 13 residues. The CDR3, as DNA: TGTGCCAGCAGCGTAGCGGTGTACACTGAAGCTTTCTTT. Amino acid sequence: CASSVAVYTEAFF.

The J gene is TRBJ1-5, the V gene TRBV5-1; the D is unclear. V lost 0 bases to trimming and J lost 0 bases, with 4 bases between them. From germline, CDR1 is SGHRS and CDR2 YFSETQ. CDR3 size: 14 residues. The CDR3 bases are TGCGCCAGCAGCTTGGACAATAGCAATCAGCCCCAGCATTTT. Protein sequence: CASSLDNSNQPQHF.

The chain employs TRBV6-2 or TRBV6-3 and TRBJ1-5; 7 bases match TRBD1. V lost 5 bases to trimming and J lost 3 bases; unmatched junction nucleotides: 7. The CDR3 has 15 residues. Germline V gene data show CDR1 as MNHEY and CDR2 as SVGEGT. CDR3 sequence (DNA): TGTGCCAGCAGTCCCGGGACAGACTACAATCAGCCCCAGCATTTT. It encodes CASSPGTDYNQPQHF.

The chain uses TRBV5-1 and TRBJ1-4, with D possibly TRBD1 on 5 matching bases. This CDR3 contains 11 residues. Germline V gene lookup returns CDR1 SGHRS and CDR2 YFSETQ. The ends were cut back, 4 bases at V and 8 bases at J, with 6 bases in the middle. For the CDR3, the DNA is TGCGCCAGCAGCGGGGGGGAAAAACTGTTTTTT. It is translated as CASSGGEKLFF.

This chain connects TRBV4-2 to TRBJ2-5; TRBD1 might be the D (6 bases). V gave up 2 bases and J gave up 5 bases, with 18 bases separating them. The CDR3 has 16 residues. Germline CDR1 is LGHNA and CDR2 is YNFKEQ. CDR3 region: CASSQLTLQGGETQYF. CDR3 nucleotides: TGTGCCAGCAGCCAACTTACTCTACAGGGCGGGGAGACCCAGTACTTC.

The chain recombines TRBV5-4 with TRBJ2-6, with a possible D match to TRBD2 (6 bases). V lost 3 bases, J lost 2 bases, and 12 bases lay in between. This CDR3 is built from 16 residues. Germline V gene sequence: CDR1 SGHNT, CDR2 YYREEE (reference sequence). The CDR3 DNA sequence: TGTGCCAGCAGCTCCCGGGGGACGACTGGGGCCAACGTCCTGACTTTC. This sequence encodes CASSSRGTTGANVLTF. The whole variable domain, filled in from reference TRBV5-4 and TRBJ2-6, reads ETGVTQSPTHLIKTRGQQVTLRCSSQSGHNTVSWYQQALGQGPQFIFQYYREEENGRGNFPPRFSGLQFPNYSSELNVNALELDDSALYLCASSSRGTTGANVLTFGAGSRLTVL.

The chain joins TRBV5-1 to TRBJ2-2; D possibly corresponds to TRBD1 (5 bases). V lost 5 bases, J lost 2 bases, and 22 bases lay in between. CDR1 is SGHRS and CDR2 is YFSETQ in the germline V gene. CDR3 length: 18 residues. CDR3: CASRTASYRTTNTGELFF. CDR3 DNA: TGCGCCAGCAGGACTGCTTCATATAGGACAACAAACACCGGGGAGCTGTTTTTT.

V usage is TRBV4-3 and J usage is TRBJ2-1; the match to TRBD2 covers 8 bases. The CDR3 is 17 residues long. Per the germline V gene, CDR1 is LGHNA and CDR2 is YSLEER. The ends lost 1 base at V and 0 bases at J; junction bases unmatched: 5. The CDR3 DNA follows: TGCGCCAGCAGCCAAGTCCTAGCGGGTCCCTCCTACAATGAGCAGTTCTTC. This sequence encodes CASSQVLAGPSYNEQFF.

The V call is TRBV7-2, the J call TRBJ1-1; 8 positions match TRBD1. Germline V gives CDR1 SGHTA, CDR2 FQGNSA. The J segment lost 6 bases and the V segment lost 5 bases, leaving 8 bases of the junction unmatched. There are 14 residues in the CDR3. CDR3 amino acids: CASSQGQVGAEAFF. Here the CDR3 DNA reads TGTGCCAGCAGCCAGGGACAGGTAGGCGCTGAAGCTTTCTTT.

The chain uses TRBV30 and TRBJ1-1; 11 bases map to TRBD1. The CDR3 loop spans 13 amino acids. Trimming at V came to 6 bases and at J to 3 bases, leaving 3 bases not matched to a gene. Germline CDR1 GTSNPN, CDR2 SVGIG (reference sequence). The CDR3 loop is CACGQGAYTEAFF. The CDR3 nucleotides are TGTGCCTGTGGACAGGGGGCATACACTGAAGCTTTCTTT.

This clone was seen only once. The chain is built from TRBV19 and TRBJ2-7; 8 bases agree with TRBD1. The V gene end was trimmed by 3 bases and the J gene end by 7 bases; junction bases not matched to a gene: 17. Per germline, CDR1 LNHDA and CDR2 SQIVND (reference sequence). The CDR3 is 17 residues long. The CDR3 spells CASSIRVSGAGGSEQYF. The CDR3 coding sequence is TGTGCCAGTAGTATTAGGGTTAGTGGTGCAGGGGGCTCTGAGCAGTACTTC.